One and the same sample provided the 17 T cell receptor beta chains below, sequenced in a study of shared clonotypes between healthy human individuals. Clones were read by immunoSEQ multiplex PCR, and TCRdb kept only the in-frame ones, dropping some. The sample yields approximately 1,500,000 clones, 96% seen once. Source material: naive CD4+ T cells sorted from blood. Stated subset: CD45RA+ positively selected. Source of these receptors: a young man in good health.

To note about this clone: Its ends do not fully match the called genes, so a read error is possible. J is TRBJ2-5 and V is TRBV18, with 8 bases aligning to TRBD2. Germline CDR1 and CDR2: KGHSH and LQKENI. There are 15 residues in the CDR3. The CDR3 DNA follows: TGTGCCAGTTCACCCACAGCGGGAGAACGAGAGACCCAGTACTTC. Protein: CASSPTAGERETQYF.

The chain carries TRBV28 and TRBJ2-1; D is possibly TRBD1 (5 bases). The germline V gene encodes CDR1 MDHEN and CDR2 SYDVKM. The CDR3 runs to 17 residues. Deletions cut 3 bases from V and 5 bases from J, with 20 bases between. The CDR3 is CASSFAGIGALNNEQFF. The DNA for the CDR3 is TGTGCCAGCAGTTTCGCAGGTATTGGGGCGCTGAACAATGAGCAGTTCTTC.

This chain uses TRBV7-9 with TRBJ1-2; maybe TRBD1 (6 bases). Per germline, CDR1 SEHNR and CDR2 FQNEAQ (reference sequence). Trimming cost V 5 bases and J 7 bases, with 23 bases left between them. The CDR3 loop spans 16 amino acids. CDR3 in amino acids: CASSPTWDTSLIGYTF. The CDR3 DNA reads TGTGCCAGCAGCCCCACATGGGACACCTCCCTTATTGGCTACACCTTC.

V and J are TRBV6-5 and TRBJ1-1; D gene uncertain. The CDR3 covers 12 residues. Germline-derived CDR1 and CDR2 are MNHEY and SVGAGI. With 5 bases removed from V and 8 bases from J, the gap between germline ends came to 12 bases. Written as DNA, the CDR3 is TGTGCCAGCAGTCCGACGAATCGGGAAGCTTTCTTT. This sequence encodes CASSPTNREAFF.

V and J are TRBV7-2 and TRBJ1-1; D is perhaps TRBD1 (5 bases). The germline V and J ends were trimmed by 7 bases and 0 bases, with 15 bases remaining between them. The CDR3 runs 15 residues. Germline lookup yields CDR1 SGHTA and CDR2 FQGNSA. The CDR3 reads CASTLDTLMNTEAFF. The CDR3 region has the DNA TGTGCCAGCACCCTGGACACCCTAATGAACACTGAAGCTTTCTTT.

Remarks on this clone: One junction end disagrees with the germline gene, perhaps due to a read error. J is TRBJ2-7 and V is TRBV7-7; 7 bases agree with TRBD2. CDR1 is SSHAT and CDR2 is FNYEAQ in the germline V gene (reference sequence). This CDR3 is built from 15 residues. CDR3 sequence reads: CASSLGPGRGGEQYF. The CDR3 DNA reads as TGTGCTAGCAGCTTAGGACCGGGACGCGGGGGTGAGCAGTACTTC.

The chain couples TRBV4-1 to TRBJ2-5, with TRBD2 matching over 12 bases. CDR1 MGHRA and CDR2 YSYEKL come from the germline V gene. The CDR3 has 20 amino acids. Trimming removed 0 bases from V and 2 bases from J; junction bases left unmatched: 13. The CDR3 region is CASSQDRTSGILSQQETQYF. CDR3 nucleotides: TGCGCCAGCAGCCAAGATCGGACTAGCGGGATCCTATCTCAACAAGAGACCCAGTACTTC.

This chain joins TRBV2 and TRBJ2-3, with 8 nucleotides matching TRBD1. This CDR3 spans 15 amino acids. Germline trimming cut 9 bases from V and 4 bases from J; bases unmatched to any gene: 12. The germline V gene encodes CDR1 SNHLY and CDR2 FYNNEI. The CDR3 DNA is TGTGCCAGTGCCGATCCAGGGGGCGCGGCAGATACGCAGTATTTT. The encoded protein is CASADPGGAADTQYF.

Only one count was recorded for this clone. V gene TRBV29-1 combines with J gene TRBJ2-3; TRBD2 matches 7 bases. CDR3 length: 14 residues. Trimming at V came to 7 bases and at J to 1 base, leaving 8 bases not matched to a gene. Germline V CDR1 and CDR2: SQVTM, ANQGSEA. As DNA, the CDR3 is TGCAGCGGTGCTGTAGCGGGTGGCACAGATACGCAGTATTTT. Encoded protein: CSGAVAGGTDTQYF.

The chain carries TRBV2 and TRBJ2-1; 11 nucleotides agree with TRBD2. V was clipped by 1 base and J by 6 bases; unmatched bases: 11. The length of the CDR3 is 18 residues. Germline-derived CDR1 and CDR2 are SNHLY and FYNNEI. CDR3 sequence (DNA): TGTGCCAGCAGTGAAGTCCCCACTAGCGGGAGAGCGGGCAATGAGCAGTTCTTC. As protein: CASSEVPTSGRAGNEQFF.

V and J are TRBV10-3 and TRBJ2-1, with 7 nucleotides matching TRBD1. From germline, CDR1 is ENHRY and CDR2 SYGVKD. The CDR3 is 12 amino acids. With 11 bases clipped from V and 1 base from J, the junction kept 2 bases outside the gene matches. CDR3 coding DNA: TGTGCCTCCAGGGGGTCCTACAATGAGCAGTTCTTC. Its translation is CASRGSYNEQFF.

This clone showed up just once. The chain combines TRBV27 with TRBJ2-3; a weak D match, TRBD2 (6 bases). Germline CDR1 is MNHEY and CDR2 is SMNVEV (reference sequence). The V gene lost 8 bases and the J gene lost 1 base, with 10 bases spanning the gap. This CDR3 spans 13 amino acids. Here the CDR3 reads CASRGGGTDTQYF. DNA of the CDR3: TGTGCCAGCCGAGGAGGGGGCACAGATACGCAGTATTTT.

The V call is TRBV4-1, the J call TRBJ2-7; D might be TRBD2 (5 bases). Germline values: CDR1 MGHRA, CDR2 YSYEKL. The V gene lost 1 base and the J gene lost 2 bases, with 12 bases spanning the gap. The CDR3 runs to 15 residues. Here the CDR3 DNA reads TGCGCCAGCAGCCAAGCTCCGAGGGCGGCCTACGAGCAGTACTTC. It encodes CASSQAPRAAYEQYF.

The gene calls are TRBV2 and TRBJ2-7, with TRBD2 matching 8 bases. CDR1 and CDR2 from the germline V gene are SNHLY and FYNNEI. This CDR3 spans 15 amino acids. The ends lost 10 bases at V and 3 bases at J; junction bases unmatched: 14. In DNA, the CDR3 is TGTGCCATACGGTTTCCAGGTAGCGGGATCTACGAGCAGTACTTC. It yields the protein CAIRFPGSGIYEQYF. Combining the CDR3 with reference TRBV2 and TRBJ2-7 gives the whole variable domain EPEVTQTPSHQVTQMGQEVILRCVPISNHLYFYWYRQILGQKVEFLVSFYNNEISEKSEIFDDQFSVERPDGSNFTLKIRSTKLEDSAMYFCAIRFPGSGIYEQYFGPGTRLTVT.

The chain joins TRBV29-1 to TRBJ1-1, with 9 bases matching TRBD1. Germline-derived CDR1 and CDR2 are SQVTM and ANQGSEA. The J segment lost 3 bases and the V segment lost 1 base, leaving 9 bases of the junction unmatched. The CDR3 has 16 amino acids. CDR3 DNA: TGCAGCGTTGAAGTTGCGGTATGGGACAGGGACACTGAAGCTTTCTTT. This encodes CSVEVAVWDRDTEAFF. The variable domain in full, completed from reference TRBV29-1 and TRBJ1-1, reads SAVISQKPSRDICQRGTSLTIQCQVDSQVTMMFWYRQQPGQSLTLIATANQGSEATYESGFVIDKFPISRPNLTFSTLTVSNMSPEDSSIYLCSVEVAVWDRDTEAFFGQGTRLTVV.

CDR3 protein: CSVGGRQNTEAFF. The CDR3 DNA reads TGCAGCGTTGGAGGTCGACAGAACACTGAAGCTTTCTTT. The V and J genes are TRBV29-1 and TRBJ1-1; D not certain. Between the trimmed V and J ends, which lost 4 bases and 1 base, there was a span of 10 bases. This CDR3 comprises 13 residues. The germline gives CDR1 SQVTM, CDR2 ANQGSEA.

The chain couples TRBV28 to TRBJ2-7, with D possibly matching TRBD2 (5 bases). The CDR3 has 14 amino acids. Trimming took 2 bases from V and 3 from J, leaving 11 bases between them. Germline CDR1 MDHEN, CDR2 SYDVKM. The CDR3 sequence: CASSLRYGDYEQYF. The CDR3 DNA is TGTGCCAGCAGTTTAAGGTACGGGGACTACGAGCAGTACTTC.